This T cell receptor (beta chain) was captured by sequencing in a study of response to subunit inactivated influenza vaccine. This CDR3 contains 12 residues. Germline V lookup: CDR1 SQVTM, CDR2 ANQGSEA. This clonotype was counted between two and nine times. Its specificity is unknown. Study observations and caveats: It was suggested by the authors that few new T cells are recruited by each seasonal influenza vaccination.

TCRdb re-derived calls from the RT-PCR reads in MiXCR, one entry per CDR3 protein. The top ten hold approximately 11% of the sample, which has around 850,000 distinct CDR3 sequences, less than 20% seen once. The gene calls are TRBV29-1 and TRBJ2-7, with TRBD1 matching over 9 bases. The input for sequencing was PBMCs from blood, taken about 5 days after vaccination. This TCR was sampled from a man in his forties or fifties who received an inactivated influenza vaccine. CDR3 residues: CSYRGLLYEQYF. DNA for the CDR3: TGCAGTTACAGGGGGCTTTTATACGAGCAGTACTTC.